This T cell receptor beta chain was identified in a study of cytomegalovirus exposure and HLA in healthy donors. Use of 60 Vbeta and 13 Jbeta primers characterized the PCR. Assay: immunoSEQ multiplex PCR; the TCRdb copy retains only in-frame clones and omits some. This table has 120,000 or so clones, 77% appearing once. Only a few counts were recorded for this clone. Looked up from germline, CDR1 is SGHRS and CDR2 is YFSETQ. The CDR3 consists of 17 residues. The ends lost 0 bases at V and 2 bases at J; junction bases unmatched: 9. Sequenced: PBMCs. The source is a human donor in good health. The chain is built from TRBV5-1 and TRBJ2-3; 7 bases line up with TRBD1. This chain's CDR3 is CASSLDSTGSITDTQYF. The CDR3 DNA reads TGCGCCAGCAGCTTGGATTCGACAGGGTCCATCACAGATACGCAGTATTTT.